Detailed here is one TCR beta chain. Its antigen remains unknown. The identical CDR3 is also encoded by other nucleotide sequences in the sample. The study ran its PCR with 60 Vbeta and 13 Jbeta primers. Using immunoSEQ multiplex PCR, the repertoire was profiled, and TCRdb retains in-frame clones only, with some absent. Of about 160,000 clones in the sample, 79% were seen once. The sample belongs to a study of cytomegalovirus exposure and HLA in healthy donors. Looking at the study overall: Researchers found that under 90% of a few hundred genotyped donors fell within the Caucasian-associated ancestry cluster.

The CDR3 contains 15 residues. Trimming removed 5 bases from V and 0 bases from J; junction bases left unmatched: 6. Germline loops: CDR1 MNHEY, CDR2 SMNVEV (reference sequence). Points from the study as a whole: With later analysis, a missense DCLRE1C variant became linked to TCR beta V- and J-gene trimming. Presence/absence analyses supposed approximately even sequencing depth among donors.

The J gene is TRBJ2-7, the V gene TRBV27; 8 nucleotides agree with TRBD2. Specimen: PBMCs. The receptor's source is a man over 45 in good health and CMV-seropositive. This chain's CDR3 is CASSLLREGSYEQYF. The DNA of the CDR3 is TGTGCCAGCAGTCTTCTACGGGAGGGCTCCTACGAGCAGTACTTC.